A selection of T cell receptor beta chains follows, all from one sample in a study of T cell responses to AZD1222 COVID-19 vaccine. TCRdb's copy holds only in-frame clones and misses some; the assay was immunoSEQ multiplex PCR. Of approximately 150,000 clones listed, 92% are singletons. The sequences come from peripheral blood, collected 28 days after the second AZD1222 dose. All receptors derive from an adult who received the AZD1222 COVID-19 vaccine. CDR3s include the opening cysteine and the closing phenylalanine or tryptophan. The D gene is left open where the match is weak. Rows give clone size only sometimes, using once, few, many, or a class for an expanded clone.

>TRBV7-9|TRBJ1-5|NA|TRBD1
CASSADRWGAGNQPQHF
TGTGCCAGCAGCGCGGACAGGTGGGGGGCCGGCAATCAGCCCCAGCATTTT
>TRBV24-1|TRBJ2-2|NA|NA
CATSPTGARWAGELFF
TGTGCCACCTCCCCCACCGGAGCGAGATGGGCCGGGGAGCTGTTTTTT
>TRBV19|TRBJ1-5|NA|TRBD1
CATSRGGGDQPQHF
TGTGCCACCAGCAGGGGGGGAGGGGACCAGCCCCAGCATTTT
>TRBV27|TRBJ2-7|NA|NA
CASSSFEQYEQYF
TGTGCCAGCAGTTCCTTTGAGCAATACGAGCAGTACTTC
>TRBV9|TRBJ1-5|NA|NA
CASSVEGRNQPQHF
TGTGCCAGCAGCGTAGAGGGCCGAAATCAGCCCCAGCATTTT
>TRBV2|TRBJ1-2|NA|NA
CASVLGVYYGYTF
TGTGCCAGCGTCCTGGGGGTTTACTATGGCTACACCTTC
>TRBV14|TRBJ2-7|NA|NA
CASSLYDEQYF
TGTGCCAGCAGCTTATACGACGAGCAGTACTTC
>TRBV11-3|TRBJ1-3|NA|NA
CASSLPTGGNTIYF
TGTGCCAGCAGCCTACCAACAGGGGGAAACACCATATATTTT
>TRBV5-1|TRBJ2-6|NA|TRBD1
CASSLAGTGRTGANVLTF
TGCGCCAGCAGCTTGGCCGGGACAGGGAGGACTGGGGCCAACGTCCTGACTTTC
>TRBV29-1|TRBJ1-2|NA|NA
CSASSPGGSNYGYTF
TGCAGCGCCTCGAGTCCGGGTGGGTCTAACTATGGCTACACCTTC
>TRBV5-8|TRBJ2-7|NA|NA
CASSLGRGIIYEQYF
TGTGCCAGCAGCTTGGGTCGGGGTATCATCTACGAGCAGTACTTC
>TRBV18|TRBJ2-1|NA|TRBD2
CASSPRGVAGFYNEQFF
TGTGCCAGCTCACCACGGGGAGTAGCGGGATTTTACAATGAGCAGTTCTTC
>TRBV21-1|TRBJ1-4|NA|NA
CASSPPGQGGTNEKLFF
TGTGCCAGCAGCCCGCCCGGACAGGGGGGTACTAATGAAAAACTGTTTTTT
>TRBV5-1|TRBJ2-3|NA|NA
CASSLLPGSSEDTQYF
TGCGCCAGCAGCTTGCTCCCGGGGTCCAGCGAAGATACGCAGTATTTT
>TRBV25-1|TRBJ1-1|NA|NA
CASSDLLVGGSGTEAFF
TGTGCCAGCAGTGATCTCCTCGTAGGGGGAAGTGGCACTGAAGCTTTCTTT
>TRBV6-4|TRBJ2-7|NA|NA
CASSDSRRVSYEQYF
TGTGCCAGCAGTGACTCGAGGCGGGTTTCCTACGAGCAGTACTTC
>TRBV7-6|TRBJ2-5|NA|TRBD2
CASSSTSGSHRGAQYF
TGTGCCAGCAGCTCGACTAGCGGGTCTCACCGTGGGGCCCAGTACTTC
>TRBV5-1|TRBJ1-2|once|NA
CASSPDGSNYGYTF
TGCGCCAGCAGCCCGGACGGATCTAACTATGGCTACACCTTC
>TRBV12-3/TRBV12-4|TRBJ2-7|few|TRBD2
CASSSNSGAEQYF
TGTGCCAGCAGTTCGAATAGCGGGGCCGAGCAGTACTTC
>TRBV5-4|TRBJ1-1|NA|NA
CASSLARVGNTEAFF
TGTGCCAGCAGCTTGGCTCGCGTAGGGAACACTGAAGCTTTCTTT
>TRBV30|TRBJ1-5|NA|NA
CAWSVGAGNQPQHF
TGTGCCTGGAGTGTAGGGGCAGGCAATCAGCCCCAGCATTTT
>TRBV11-2|TRBJ1-2|NA|TRBD1
CASSRWVTGQIYGYTF
TGTGCCAGCAGCCGGTGGGTAACGGGACAGATCTATGGCTACACCTTC
>TRBV15|TRBJ1-1|NA|NA
CATSRGRGVNTEAFF
TGTGCCACCAGCAGAGGGAGGGGGGTGAACACTGAAGCTTTCTTT
>TRBV11-2|TRBJ1-1|NA|NA
CASSLASTEAFF
TGTGCCAGCAGCTTAGCATCTACTGAAGCTTTCTTT
>TRBV29-1|TRBJ1-1|NA|NA
CSGASRNTEAFF
TGCAGCGGGGCCTCGAGGAACACTGAAGCTTTCTTT
>TRBV28|TRBJ1-1|NA|NA
CASSLQVWNTEAFF
TGTGCCAGCAGTTTACAGGTTTGGAACACTGAAGCTTTCTTT
>TRBV2|TRBJ2-7|NA|TRBD2
CASSEQLAGGGEQYF
TGTGCCAGCAGTGAACAACTAGCGGGAGGAGGAGAGCAGTACTTC
>TRBV3-1/TRBV3-2|TRBJ1-5|NA|NA
CASSQGGGLGQPQHF
TGTGCCAGCAGCCAGGGGGGCGGGTTGGGTCAGCCCCAGCATTTT
>TRBV9|TRBJ2-1|NA|TRBD1
CASSAGQGAVDEQFF
TGTGCCAGCAGCGCAGGACAGGGGGCGGTCGATGAGCAGTTCTTC
>TRBV7-9|TRBJ2-3|NA|NA
CASSYLYTDTQYF
TGTGCCAGCAGCTACTTATACACAGATACGCAGTATTTT
>TRBV24-1|TRBJ2-7|NA|NA
CATSDSARGDYEQYF
TGTGCCACCAGTGATTCTGCCAGGGGGGACTACGAGCAGTACTTC
>TRBV6-1|TRBJ2-5|NA|NA
CASSEPLQYQETQYF
TGTGCCAGCAGTGAACCGCTGCAGTACCAAGAGACCCAGTACTTC
>TRBV27|TRBJ1-4|NA|TRBD1
CASSPQTGGYEKLFF
TGTGCCAGCAGTCCCCAGACAGGGGGCTATGAAAAACTGTTTTTT
>TRBV27|TRBJ1-2|NA|NA
CASSGTSPNYGYTF
TGTGCCAGCAGTGGCACCTCCCCTAACTATGGCTACACCTTC
>TRBV5-1|TRBJ1-1|NA|NA
CASSLPAGVNTEAFF
TGCGCCAGCAGCTTGCCGGCAGGGGTGAACACTGAAGCTTTCTTT
>TRBV3-1/TRBV3-2|TRBJ2-7|NA|NA
CASSHTGFYSREQYF
TGTGCCAGCAGCCATACAGGGTTTTATTCACGCGAGCAGTACTTC
>TRBV24-1|TRBJ2-1|NA|NA
CATSRSPRNEQFF
TGTGCCACCAGTCGATCCCCCCGAAATGAGCAGTTCTTC
>TRBV28|TRBJ2-2|NA|NA
CASSRPASGELFF
TGTGCCAGCAGTCGGCCCGCAAGCGGGGAGCTGTTTTTT
>TRBV13|TRBJ2-7|NA|NA
CASSLGLLYEQYF
TGTGCCAGCAGCTTAGGGCTCCTCTACGAGCAGTACTTC
>TRBV5-1|TRBJ2-3|NA|TRBD1
CASSWGQGRTDTQYF
TGCGCCAGCAGCTGGGGACAGGGCCGCACAGATACGCAGTATTTT
>TRBV24-1|TRBJ2-3|NA|NA
CATSDTRLSTDTQYF
TGTGCCACCAGTGATACTCGACTAAGCACAGATACGCAGTATTTT
>TRBV2|TRBJ1-4|NA|NA
CASRMLTGEKLFF
TGTGCCAGCAGGATGTTGACAGGCGAAAAACTGTTTTTT
>TRBV6-5|TRBJ2-1|NA|NA
CASRSPGYYNEQFF
TGTGCCAGCAGGTCCCCGGGCTACTACAATGAGCAGTTCTTC
>TRBV18|TRBJ2-7|NA|NA
CASSPRNLYEQYF
TGTGCCAGCTCACCCCGCAATCTCTACGAGCAGTACTTC
>TRBV4-1|TRBJ1-6|NA|NA
CASSNKVNSPLHF
TGCGCCAGCAGCAACAAGGTGAATTCACCCCTCCACTTT
>TRBV7-9|TRBJ2-1|NA|NA
CASSLGAGRNEQFF
TGTGCCAGCAGCTTAGGGGCAGGGAGGAATGAGCAGTTCTTC
>TRBV30|TRBJ1-1|NA|NA
CAWSGRRAFF
TGTGCCTGGAGTGGCCGGAGGGCTTTCTTT
>TRBV9|TRBJ2-3|NA|NA
CASSAGLHTDTQYF
TGTGCCAGCAGCGCGGGACTCCACACAGATACGCAGTATTTT
>TRBV28|TRBJ2-5|NA|NA
CASSQEETQYF
TGTGCCAGCAGCCAAGAAGAGACCCAGTACTTC
>TRBV5-1|TRBJ2-7|NA|NA
CASSKDRNYEQYF
TGCGCCAGCAGCAAGGACAGAAACTACGAGCAGTACTTC
>TRBV30|TRBJ1-1|NA|NA
CAWSDEWVSNTEAFF
TGTGCCTGGAGTGACGAGTGGGTTTCGAACACTGAAGCTTTCTTT
>TRBV7-2|TRBJ2-7|once|NA
CASSLAGVLLYEQYF
TGTGCCAGCAGCTTAGCGGGGGTCCTACTCTACGAGCAGTACTTC
>TRBV15|TRBJ1-1|NA|NA
CATSGLQGTNEAFF
TGTGCCACCAGCGGCCTACAGGGCACCAATGAAGCTTTCTTT
>TRBV5-1|TRBJ1-3|NA|NA
CASSLTGFGNTIYF
TGCGCCAGCAGCCTTACAGGGTTTGGAAACACCATATATTTT